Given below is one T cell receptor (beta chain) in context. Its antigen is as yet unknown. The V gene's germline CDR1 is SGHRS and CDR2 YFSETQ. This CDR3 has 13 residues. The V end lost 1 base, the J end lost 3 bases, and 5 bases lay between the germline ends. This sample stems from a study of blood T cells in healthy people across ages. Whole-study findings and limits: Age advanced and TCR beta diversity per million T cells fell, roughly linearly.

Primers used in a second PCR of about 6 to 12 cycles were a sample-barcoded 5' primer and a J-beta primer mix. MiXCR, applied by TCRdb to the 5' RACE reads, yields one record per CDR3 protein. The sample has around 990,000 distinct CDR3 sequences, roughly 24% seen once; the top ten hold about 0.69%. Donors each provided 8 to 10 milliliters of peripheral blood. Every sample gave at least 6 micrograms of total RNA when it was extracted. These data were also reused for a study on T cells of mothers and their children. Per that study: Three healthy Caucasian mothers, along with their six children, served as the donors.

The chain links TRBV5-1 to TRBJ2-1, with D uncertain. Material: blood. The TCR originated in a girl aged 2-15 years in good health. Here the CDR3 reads CASSLNNYNEQFF. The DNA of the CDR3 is TGCGCCAGCAGCTTGAATAACTACAATGAGCAGTTCTTC. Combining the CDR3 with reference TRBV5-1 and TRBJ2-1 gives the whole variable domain KAGVTQTPRYLIKTRGQQVTLSCSPISGHRSVSWYQQTPGQGLQFLFEYFSETQRNKGNFPGRFSGRQFSNSRSEMNVSTLELGDSALYLCASSLNNYNEQFFGPGTRLTVL.